The T cell receptor beta chain under discussion was sequenced for a study of CD8+ T cells in alopecia areata. About the research overall: Oral tofacitinib (5 to 10 mg twice daily) was administered to treated patients.

Treatment given: oral pan-JAK inhibitor, 5-10 mg twice daily. Alopecia areata patients provided lesional scalp punch biopsies and peripheral blood. Germline V gene data show CDR1 as GTSNPN and CDR2 as SVGIG (reference sequence). The CDR3 is 14 residues long. Trimming left V 1 base short and J 0 bases short, with 7 bases between. RNA, once extracted, was reverse transcribed into cDNA for use as the sequencing template. The method was immunoSEQ multiplex PCR; TCRdb's version includes in-frame clones alone and lacks a portion of them. The sample carries about 220,000 clones, about 57% recorded once. Sequenced material: CD4+ T cells sorted from blood, taken at week 4, from a patient treated with tofacitinib. The sequence came from a human donor with alopecia areata. The chain is built from TRBV30 and TRBJ2-4, with no clear D. The CDR3 bases are TGTGCCTGGAGTGGATTACTAGCCAAAAACATTCAGTACTTC. This encodes CAWSGLLAKNIQYF.